The clone carrying this T cell receptor beta chain was counted only a few times. These data are taken from a study of blood T cell repertoires in COVID-19. Study details: Donors in the United States, Italy and Spain gave samples during acute or convalescent COVID-19. PBMCs, B-cell-depleted T cells, or T cells provided the cDNA or gDNA that made up the material.

This CDR3 spans 15 amino acids. Trimming pared 1 base from V and 0 bases from J, leaving 9 bases between. Germline V gene lookup returns CDR1 SGHVS and CDR2 FNYEAQ. The assay was immunoSEQ multiplex PCR, and TCRdb's table has in-frame clones only and misses some. The sample includes 50,000 or so clones, 60% to 80% seen only once; the top ten take around a fifth. Sequencing was carried out using peripheral blood. The V and J genes are TRBV7-6 and TRBJ1-1; D remains unclear. The sequence was collected from a human donor with active or convalescent COVID-19. The donor label of this sample is uncertain. CDR3 sequence: CASSLEPQLNTEAFF. CDR3 in DNA: TGTGCCAGCAGCTTAGAGCCACAGTTGAACACTGAAGCTTTCTTT.